The 7 T cell receptor beta chains in this list originate from one sample, sequenced in a study of blood T cell repertoires in COVID-19. Some clones are missing from TCRdb's copy, which holds only in-frame ones; the method was immunoSEQ multiplex PCR. Altogether around 180,000 clones are present, under 80% being singletons, with the ten largest covering about 3%. The sample comprised peripheral blood. The source of these receptors is a woman at least 80 years old with acute or convalescent COVID-19.

This clone was counted once. This chain uses TRBV27 with TRBJ2-3; 9 bases align to TRBD2. The CDR3 runs 16 residues. V trimming: 6 bases; J trimming: 3 bases; junction bases outside the gene matches: 10. Germline V gives CDR1 MNHEY, CDR2 SMNVEV (reference sequence). The CDR3 sequence is CASRRGIAGVTDTQYF. The CDR3 nucleotides are TGTGCCAGCAGACGTGGAATAGCGGGAGTGACAGATACGCAGTATTTT.

This chain uses TRBV7-9 with TRBJ2-3, with a weak D call TRBD2 (6 bases). Germline V CDR1 and CDR2: SEHNR, FQNEAQ (reference sequence). The length of the CDR3 is 17 residues. The germline V and J ends were trimmed by 4 bases and 0 bases, with 17 bases remaining between them. CDR3 in amino acids: CASSYTRAGLSTDTQYF. Written as DNA, the CDR3 is TGTGCCAGCAGCTACACGAGAGCGGGCCTAAGCACAGATACGCAGTATTTT.

This rearrangement joins TRBV5-1 to TRBJ1-5; 7 bases agree with TRBD1. The germline V gene has CDR1 SGHRS and CDR2 YFSETQ. V lost 4 bases to trimming and J lost 3 bases; unmatched junction nucleotides: 10. There are 16 residues in the CDR3. The CDR3, as DNA: TGCGCCAGCAGCGAAGGGGTTGACAGGGTCAATCAGCCCCAGCATTTT. Its translation is CASSEGVDRVNQPQHF.

V is TRBV30 and J is TRBJ2-7; 10 bases are a match to TRBD2. CDR3 length: 13 residues. Losses at the gene ends were 3 bases for V and 3 bases for J; bases not matched to a gene: 2. Germline CDR1 and CDR2: GTSNPN and SVGIG (reference sequence). As DNA, the CDR3 is TGTGCCTGGAGGACTAGCGGGCTCTACGAGCAGTACTTC. As protein: CAWRTSGLYEQYF.

The chain links TRBV29-1 to TRBJ2-1, with a tentative D call TRBD2 (6 bases). Deletions cut 4 bases from V and 8 bases from J, with 9 bases between. The CDR3 is made up of 11 amino acids. CDR1 is SQVTM, CDR2 ANQGSEA, per germline. Here the CDR3 reads CSVGGDHEQFF. CDR3 sequence (DNA): TGCAGCGTTGGCGGGGACCATGAGCAGTTCTTC.

V usage is TRBV3-1 (or the pseudogene TRBV3-2) and J usage is TRBJ2-7; D remains unclear. Germline V CDR1 and CDR2: LGHDT, YNNKEL (reference sequence). Trimming took off 1 base at V and 0 bases at J, with 10 bases between the two ends. The CDR3 runs 15 residues. The chain's CDR3 is CASSQGAPFSYEQYF. In DNA, the CDR3 is TGTGCCAGCAGCCAAGGGGCGCCGTTCTCCTACGAGCAGTACTTC.

This clone was observed a single time. The V call is TRBV5-6, the J call TRBJ2-1; TRBD2 matches 11 bases. Germline V lookup: CDR1 SGHDT, CDR2 YYEEEE. The CDR3 covers 18 residues. V shed 1 base, J shed 1 base, and the junction held 7 bases outside the gene matches. The CDR3 region is CASSLIAGGVQSYNEQFF. In DNA, the CDR3 is TGTGCCAGCAGCTTGATAGCGGGAGGGGTCCAGTCCTACAATGAGCAGTTCTTC.